This TCR beta chain was sequenced for a study of T cell responses to AZD1222 COVID-19 vaccine. Study results and limitations: Spike-specific TCR breadth and depth went up after people got two AZD1222 doses.

The CDR3 has 15 amino acids. The germline gives CDR1 LNHDA, CDR2 SQIVND (reference sequence). The V end was cut by 6 bases, the J end by 4 bases, with 15 bases between. Generated by immunoSEQ multiplex PCR, the TCRdb table keeps only in-frame clones and is missing some. In the table there are under 120,000 clones, 90% to 95% of which are singletons. About this clone: Its specificity is not known.

This specimen was peripheral blood, taken on day 0 of AZD1222 vaccination. The TCR originated in an adult in good health. The chain links TRBV19 to TRBJ1-4; D uncertain. The CDR3 sequence is CASRTSGRLNEKLFF. The CDR3 coding sequence is TGTGCCAGTAGGACGTCAGGACGGCTTAATGAAAAACTGTTTTTT.